These 29 T cell receptor beta chains originate from one sample sequenced in a study of blood T cell repertoires in COVID-19. Method: immunoSEQ multiplex PCR; TCRdb's copy keeps in-frame clones and lacks some. The sample includes about 120,000 clones, approximately 87% of them seen just once. Sequencing used peripheral blood. Receptors were obtained from a woman in her forties or fifties with acute or convalescent COVID-19.

The J gene is TRBJ2-7, the V gene TRBV27, with D perhaps TRBD1 (6 bases). Germline loops: CDR1 MNHEY, CDR2 SMNVEV (reference sequence). The germline V and J ends were trimmed by 1 base and 2 bases, with 24 bases remaining between them. The CDR3 extends over 19 amino acids. The CDR3 DNA reads TGTGCCAGCAGTTTATTAGGTAAAGTGAGGGACGGGACACCCTACGAGCAGTACTTC. Protein sequence: CASSLLGKVRDGTPYEQYF.

The chain joins TRBV28 to TRBJ1-2; 9 bases align to TRBD1. With 6 bases clipped from V and 5 bases from J, the junction kept 4 bases outside the gene matches. Germline CDR1 MDHEN, CDR2 SYDVKM. This CDR3 is built from 13 residues. CDR3: CASSPGQGYGYTF. CDR3 coding DNA: TGTGCCAGCAGCCCGGGACAGGGATATGGCTACACCTTC.

The chain has TRBV5-1 and TRBJ1-2; 7 bases agree with TRBD1. Germline V gene sequence: CDR1 SGHRS, CDR2 YFSETQ. The CDR3 sequence is 12 residues long. Germline trimming cut 3 bases from V and 6 bases from J; bases unmatched to any gene: 2. The CDR3 DNA reads as TGCGCCAGCAGCTCGACAGGGAATGGCTACACCTTC. Amino acid sequence: CASSSTGNGYTF.

This clone was seen only once. V is TRBV6-6 and J is TRBJ2-3; 14 positions match TRBD2. The CDR3 loop spans 15 amino acids. Germline lookup yields CDR1 MNHNY and CDR2 SVGAGI (reference sequence). V shed 6 bases, J shed 9 bases, and the junction held 8 bases outside the gene matches. Here the CDR3 DNA reads TGTGCCAGCAGGTCCGGGACTAGCGGGAGTGGCACGCAGTATTTT. Encoded protein: CASRSGTSGSGTQYF.

CDR3 protein: CASSLTGEWETQYF. In DNA, the CDR3 is TGTGCCAGCAGCTTGACAGGGGAATGGGAGACCCAGTACTTC. The V call is TRBV11-2, the J call TRBJ2-5, with 8 bases that match TRBD1. This CDR3 contains 14 residues. Germline CDR1 SGHAT, CDR2 FQNNGV. Trimming at V came to 3 bases and at J to 5 bases, leaving 5 bases not matched to a gene. The whole variable domain, remainder taken from reference TRBV11-2 and TRBJ2-5, is EAGVAQSPRYKIIEKRQSVAFWCNPISGHATLYWYQQILGQGPKLLIQFQNNGVVDDSQLPKDRFSAERLKGVDSTLKIQPAKLEDSAVYLCASSLTGEWETQYFGPGTRLLVL.

This chain joins TRBV28 and TRBJ1-6, with D possibly being TRBD1 (5 bases). The V and J ends lost 5 bases and 14 bases respectively, with 16 bases between them. This CDR3 has 13 amino acids. CDR1 is MDHEN and CDR2 is SYDVKM in the germline V gene. The CDR3 reads CASSTGGAPALHF. The DNA of the CDR3 is TGTGCCAGCAGTACTGGTGGGGCTCCCGCCCTCCACTTT.

The chain links TRBV10-3 to TRBJ1-4; D is possibly TRBD1 (6 bases). This CDR3 contains 13 residues. Germline CDR1 is ENHRY and CDR2 is SYGVKD. Trimming left V 4 bases short and J 6 bases short, with 9 bases between. CDR3 nucleotides: TGTGCCATCAGTGCGGACAGCTATGAAAAACTGTTTTTT. Residues: CAISADSYEKLFF.

The genes are TRBV11-3 and TRBJ2-1; 8 nucleotides match TRBD2. J gave up 7 bases and V 0 bases, and 2 bases lay outside the gene matches. Germline V gives CDR1 SGHNT, CDR2 YENEEA. The CDR3 consists of 14 residues. The CDR3 reads CASSLDRGGNEQFF. As DNA, the CDR3 is TGTGCCAGCAGCTTAGATCGGGGGGGGAATGAGCAGTTCTTC.

The chain carries TRBV11-2 and TRBJ1-3, with 10 nucleotides matching TRBD1. CDR3 length equals 19 residues. Germline loops: CDR1 SGHAT, CDR2 FQNNGV. V trimming: 5 bases; J trimming: 3 bases; junction bases outside the gene matches: 16. DNA of the CDR3: TGTGCCAGCAGCCCCCGCCTGCCGGGACAGGGGATGGATGGAAACACCATATATTTT. It is translated as CASSPRLPGQGMDGNTIYF.

The V and J genes are TRBV5-6 and TRBJ2-3; D perhaps matches TRBD2 (6 bases). Germline loops: CDR1 SGHDT, CDR2 YYEEEE. There are 18 residues in the CDR3. Trimming took 3 bases from V and 4 from J, leaving 24 bases between them. CDR3 in DNA: TGTGCCAGCAGCTCCCTGGCATTTGTCGGGAGTGTAGCAGATACGCAGTATTTT. Translated, it gives CASSSLAFVGSVADTQYF.

This clone has only a few counts. CDR3 loop: CASSVLTGALTFSNNEQFF. For the CDR3, the DNA is TGTGCCAGCAGCGTATTGACAGGGGCCCTTACGTTTAGCAACAATGAGCAGTTCTTC. V is TRBV11-3 and J is TRBJ2-1; 8 nucleotides agree with TRBD1. The CDR3 runs to 19 residues. The junction had 20 bases not matched to a gene; V was cut back by 5 bases and J by 5 bases. Germline V CDR1 and CDR2: SGHNT, YENEEA.

This clone was counted once. This sequence joins TRBV3-1 (or the pseudogene TRBV3-2) and TRBJ1-2, with 11 bases identical to TRBD1. V shed 3 bases and J 4 bases; nucleotides not matched to a gene: 4. The germline V gene has CDR1 LGHDT and CDR2 YNNKEL (reference sequence). The CDR3 is 15 residues long. The CDR3 reads CASSHWTGGIYGYTF. CDR3 bases: TGTGCCAGCAGCCACTGGACAGGGGGCATCTATGGCTACACCTTC.

The chain is built from TRBV27 and TRBJ2-1, with 9 bases that match TRBD1. V was clipped by 4 bases and J by 4 bases; unmatched bases: 5. Germline CDR1 is MNHEY and CDR2 is SMNVEV (reference sequence). This CDR3 has 15 residues. This CDR3 is CASSSDRGAYNEQFF. Written as DNA, the CDR3 is TGTGCCAGCAGTTCGGACAGGGGTGCTTACAATGAGCAGTTCTTC.

The chain is built from TRBV6-4 and TRBJ2-3; 9 bases fit TRBD2. This CDR3 comprises 15 residues. The J segment lost 5 bases and the V segment lost 3 bases, leaving 6 bases of the junction unmatched. CDR1 and CDR2 from the germline V gene are MRHNA and SNTAGT. CDR3 DNA sequence: TGTGCCAGCAGTGAGGCGGGGGGGCAAGGAGATACGCAGTATTTT. Protein sequence: CASSEAGGQGDTQYF.

The chain recombines TRBV7-3 with TRBJ1-2; TRBD1 might be the D (6 bases). This CDR3 comprises 12 residues. Germline CDR1 and CDR2: SGHTA and FQGTGA. Trimming took off 0 bases at V and 7 bases at J, with 6 bases between the two ends. CDR3 in amino acids: CASSLTGAGYTF. CDR3 DNA sequence: TGTGCCAGCAGCTTAACGGGGGCTGGCTACACCTTC.

The chain joins TRBV5-1 to TRBJ1-1; 10 bases align to TRBD1. The CDR3 covers 16 residues. V lost 4 bases and J lost 5; bases outside the gene matches: 11. From germline, CDR1 is SGHRS and CDR2 YFSETQ. CDR3 sequence: CASSALTGTGDTEAFF. CDR3 bases: TGCGCCAGCAGCGCGCTGACCGGGACAGGGGATACTGAAGCTTTCTTT. Full variable domain (remainder filled in from reference TRBV5-1 and TRBJ1-1): KAGVTQTPRYLIKTRGQQVTLSCSPISGHRSVSWYQQTPGQGLQFLFEYFSETQRNKGNFPGRFSGRQFSNSRSEMNVSTLELGDSALYLCASSALTGTGDTEAFFGQGTRLTVV.

The sample holds one count of this clone. The J gene is TRBJ2-7, the V gene TRBV5-1; tentatively, D is TRBD1 (6 bases). Germline V gene data show CDR1 as SGHRS and CDR2 as YFSETQ. Trimming pared 3 bases from V and 0 bases from J, leaving 13 bases between. The CDR3 is 15 amino acids. For the CDR3, the DNA is TGCGCCAGCAGCTGGGAAACAGGGAGCTCCTACGAGCAGTACTTC. Its protein product is CASSWETGSSYEQYF.

DNA for the CDR3: TGTGCCAGCAGAACGAGGGACAGGGTGACTGAAGCTTTCTTT. Amino acids: CASRTRDRVTEAFF. The chain carries TRBV6-5 and TRBJ1-1; 9 bases map to TRBD1. The CDR3 is 14 amino acids. The germline V gene encodes CDR1 MNHEY and CDR2 SVGAGI. After removal of 6 bases from V and 5 bases from J, the junction contained 7 bases not matched to a gene.

The chain's CDR3 is CASSDGDSNQPQHF. Here the CDR3 DNA reads TGTGCCAGCAGTGACGGAGATAGCAATCAGCCCCAGCATTTT. The chain has TRBV2 and TRBJ1-5; D not resolved. Per germline, CDR1 SNHLY and CDR2 FYNNEI. The CDR3 totals 14 residues. Trimming took 3 bases from V and 0 from J, leaving 6 bases between them. The complete variable domain, with remaining parts taken from reference TRBV2 and TRBJ1-5, reads EPEVTQTPSHQVTQMGQEVILRCVPISNHLYFYWYRQILGQKVEFLVSFYNNEISEKSEIFDDQFSVERPDGSNFTLKIRSTKLEDSAMYFCASSDGDSNQPQHFGDGTRLSIL.

CDR3 in DNA: TGTGCCTGGAAGGGGTGGACTGAAGCTTTCTTT. Its translation is CAWKGWTEAFF. The chain combines TRBV30 with TRBJ1-1; possible D gene TRBD1, 5 bases. The V and J ends lost 4 bases and 5 bases respectively, with 8 bases between them. This CDR3 is 11 amino acids long. Germline-derived CDR1 and CDR2 are GTSNPN and SVGIG (reference sequence). The full variable domain, with the rest looked up from reference TRBV30 and TRBJ1-1, is SQTIHQWPATLVQPVGSPLSLECTVEGTSNPNLYWYRQAAGRGLQLLFYSVGIGQISSEVPQNLSASRPQDRQFILSSKKLLLSDSGFYLCAWKGWTEAFFGQGTRLTVV.

The rearrangement uses TRBV7-2 and TRBJ2-1; 9 positions agree with TRBD2. Germline loops: CDR1 SGHTA, CDR2 FQGNSA. Unmatched junction bases numbered 8, after V lost 1 base and J lost 4 bases. The CDR3 is made up of 17 amino acids. The CDR3 DNA is TGTGCCAGCAGCTTAGTGTCGGCGGGAGGGCGGTACAATGAGCAGTTCTTC. Protein: CASSLVSAGGRYNEQFF.

The rearrangement joins TRBV6-5 to TRBJ1-3; a possible D gene is TRBD1 (6 bases). CDR3 size: 12 residues. Trimming shortened V by 6 bases and J by 9 bases, and 12 bases separated the two germline ends. The germline V gene has CDR1 MNHEY and CDR2 SVGAGI. DNA for the CDR3: TGTGCCAGCAGGAGGGGGGGCGGCACCATATATTTT. Amino acid sequence: CASRRGGGTIYF.

This clone was picked up a small number of times. V is TRBV4-1 and J is TRBJ2-7; D might be TRBD1 (6 bases). The CDR3 sequence is 13 residues long. Looked up from germline, CDR1 is MGHRA and CDR2 is YSYEKL. Trimming pared 1 base from V and 6 bases from J, leaving 10 bases between. CDR3 nucleotide sequence: TGCGCCAGCAGCCAAGCAGGGGTTGGCGAGCAGTACTTC. Translating it yields CASSQAGVGEQYF.

The chain has TRBV5-6 and TRBJ2-2, with 7 positions matching TRBD2. The junction had 7 bases not matched to a gene; V was cut back by 4 bases and J by 1 base. The CDR3 spans 16 residues. Germline CDR1 is SGHDT and CDR2 is YYEEEE. In DNA, the CDR3 is TGTGCCAGCAGCCCACTCCGGGGGGTGAACACCGGGGAGCTGTTTTTT. It specifies CASSPLRGVNTGELFF.

This clone was counted between two and nine times. The V and J genes are TRBV5-1 and TRBJ1-6; possibly TRBD1 for D (5 bases). Germline V CDR1 and CDR2: SGHRS, YFSETQ. V dropped 4 bases and J dropped 5 bases, with 13 bases sitting between them. CDR3 length equals 15 residues. This CDR3 reads CASSEGVYHNSPLHF. For the CDR3, the DNA is TGCGCCAGCAGCGAAGGGGTATACCATAATTCACCCCTCCACTTT.

J is TRBJ1-1 and V is TRBV19, with D possibly being TRBD1 (6 bases). The CDR3 loop spans 17 amino acids. Deletions cut 2 bases from V and 1 base from J, with 17 bases between. The V gene's germline CDR1 is LNHDA and CDR2 SQIVND (reference sequence). In DNA, the CDR3 is TGTGCCAGTAGTATACCTGGGGACAAGAGGTCGAACACTGAAGCTTTCTTT. Its translation: CASSIPGDKRSNTEAFF.

The CDR3 coding sequence is TGCGCCAGCAGCTTTGGGAGGGGGTATTCGAGCAATCAGCCCCAGCATTTT. It codes for CASSFGRGYSSNQPQHF. The chain has TRBV5-1 and TRBJ1-5, with D tentatively TRBD1 (6 bases). Germline CDR1 and CDR2: SGHRS and YFSETQ. The ends were cut back, 2 bases at V and 1 base at J, with 16 bases in the middle. This CDR3 spans 17 amino acids. The complete variable domain, with remaining parts taken from reference TRBV5-1 and TRBJ1-5, reads KAGVTQTPRYLIKTRGQQVTLSCSPISGHRSVSWYQQTPGQGLQFLFEYFSETQRNKGNFPGRFSGRQFSNSRSEMNVSTLELGDSALYLCASSFGRGYSSNQPQHFGDGTRLSIL.

The sample holds one count of this clone. The chain is built from TRBV7-2 and TRBJ1-1; unclear D gene. The length of the CDR3 is 13 residues. V lost 6 bases, J lost 2 bases, and 10 bases lay in between. CDR1 SGHTA and CDR2 FQGNSA come from the germline V gene. This CDR3 reads CASSFFPNTEAFF. The CDR3, as DNA: TGTGCCAGCAGTTTTTTCCCTAACACTGAAGCTTTCTTT.

V usage is TRBV19 and J usage is TRBJ2-1; 11 bases line up with TRBD2. CDR3 length: 14 amino acids. Germline V lookup: CDR1 LNHDA, CDR2 SQIVND (reference sequence). The junction had 6 bases not matched to a gene; V was cut back by 5 bases and J by 9 bases. Here the CDR3 DNA reads TGTGCCAGTAGTGTAACTAGCGGGGGTCCTGAGCAGTTCTTC. Translation: CASSVTSGGPEQFF.